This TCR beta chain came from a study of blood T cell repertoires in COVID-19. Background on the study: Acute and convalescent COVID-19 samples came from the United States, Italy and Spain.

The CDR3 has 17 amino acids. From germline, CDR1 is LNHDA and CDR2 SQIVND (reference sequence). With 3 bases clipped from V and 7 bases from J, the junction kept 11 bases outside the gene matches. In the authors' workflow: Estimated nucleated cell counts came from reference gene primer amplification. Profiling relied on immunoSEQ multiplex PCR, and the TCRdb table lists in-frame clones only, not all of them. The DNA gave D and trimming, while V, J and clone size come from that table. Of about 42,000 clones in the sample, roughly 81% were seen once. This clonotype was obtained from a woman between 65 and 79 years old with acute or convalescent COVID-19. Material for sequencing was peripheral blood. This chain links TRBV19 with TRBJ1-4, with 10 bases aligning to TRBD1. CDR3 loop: CASSITDRGRGGEKLFF. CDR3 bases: TGTGCCAGTAGTATTACAGACAGGGGGCGCGGCGGTGAAAAACTGTTTTTT.